This T cell receptor (beta chain) appears in the sequencing data of a study of molecular identifiers for immune sequencing clone quantification. Study details: The replicate experiment used RNA from roughly 21,000 or 96,000 naive CD8 cells. This RNA was split into five aliquots, and four of them were sequenced.

Note on this clonotype: What it binds is unknown. A much larger clone is a single base away; this may be a read error.

CDR1 SGHTA and CDR2 FQGNSA come from the germline V gene. The CDR3 is made up of 13 amino acids. As CD8+CD4-CCR7+CD45RA+ cells, naive CD8 T cells were sorted. TCRdb recomputed calls from the PCR reads with MiXCR, one row per CDR3 protein. The table records 80,000 to 100,000 distinct CDR3 sequences, roughly a quarter of them present only once. Study-level points and caveats: Clone sizes that are highly expanded could be underestimated when identical TCR molecules share a barcode. Spiked Jurkat TCR RNA equal to one cell could reportedly be picked out among one million naive cells.

Sequences were obtained from naive CD8+ T cells from blood, with Jurkat cell RNA spiked in. Subset defined: FACS-sorted CD8+CD4-CCR7+CD45RA+ naive T cells. The TCR sequence derives from a human donor in good health. Some libraries in this study had Jurkat cell RNA spiked in. The genes are TRBV7-2 and TRBJ1-3, with a tentative D call TRBD1 (5 bases). CDR3 coding DNA: TGTGCCAGCAGCTTAGGGGGCCGAAACGCCATATATTTT. Its protein product is CASSLGGRNAIYF.